This TCR beta chain stems from a study of CD8 T cells in Susac syndrome. This clonotype came up once. Its antigen is still unknown. An amount of RNA that ranged from 0.5 to 1 ug was reverse transcribed with random hexamers. TCRdb reanalysed the immunoSEQ multiplex PCR reads using MiXCR and keeps one entry per CDR3 protein. The table has some 190,000 distinct CDR3 sequences, over 90% seen once. Study-level results: The CD4+ T cell repertoires, which came from Susac syndrome patients, showed no sign of clonal expansion.

Germline V lookup: CDR1 MNHEY, CDR2 SVGEGT. The CDR3 length is 15 residues. V dropped 5 bases and J dropped 6 bases, with 19 bases sitting between them. The sample was CD4+ T cells from PBMCs. This chain connects TRBV6-2 or TRBV6-3 to TRBJ2-5, with a weak D call TRBD2 (5 bases). The sequence came from a human donor with Susac syndrome. The DNA for the CDR3 is TGTGCCAGCAGTCAAGGAGGATCCTCTACTAAGACCCAGTACTTC. Residues: CASSQGGSSTKTQYF.